This T cell receptor beta chain was profiled in a study of identical twins. TCRdb reprocessed the 5' RACE reads with MiXCR, giving one entry per CDR3 protein. This table holds hundreds of thousands of distinct CDR3 sequences, about 12% found once. J gave up 2 bases and V 6 bases, and 5 bases lay outside the gene matches. The CDR3 contains 15 residues. The same specimen was also included in a second study, on yellow fever vaccine responses in identical twins.

V and J are TRBV12-3 or TRBV12-4 and TRBJ2-3; TRBD2 matches at 10 bases. The sample comprised PBMCs. The sequence was collected from a woman younger than 30 in good health. CDR3 amino acids: CASRGLAENTDTQYF. CDR3 DNA: TGTGCCAGCAGAGGACTAGCGGAAAACACAGATACGCAGTATTTT.